This is a list of T cell receptor beta chains from one sample in a study of long-term antiretroviral therapy in people with HIV. The repertoire was sequenced with immunoSEQ multiplex PCR; TCRdb's copy has only in-frame clones and lacks some. The data show some 40,000 clones, about 95% seen once. The sample consisted of unsorted PBMCs, taken about 9.1 years after starting antiretroviral therapy. The receptors come from a man aged 25 to 45 with HIV. The conserved cysteine and the conserved F or W are not part of the CDR3 here. The order of the fields is clone size, V gene, CDR3 protein. Size is stated for part of the rows, as once, few or many counts, or as a class when the clone is expanded.

clone_size: .
v_call: TRBV7-9
cdr3_aa: ASSPQTGGYEQY

clone_size: .
v_call: TRBV18
cdr3_aa: ASSPGTESYNSPLH

clone_size: .
v_call: TRBV7-9
cdr3_aa: ASSLGFAGSNEKLF

clone_size: .
v_call: TRBV2
cdr3_aa: ASSEADRIYGYT

clone_size: .
v_call: TRBV7-8
cdr3_aa: ASSLDVGQPQH

clone_size: .
v_call: TRBV15
cdr3_aa: ATSSGAYQETQY

clone_size: .
v_call: TRBV29-1
cdr3_aa: SVGRTFEGTQY

clone_size: few
v_call: TRBV28
cdr3_aa: ASSLSGDNQPQH

clone_size: .
v_call: TRBV4-2
cdr3_aa: ASSQDTSAQF

clone_size: .
v_call: TRBV7-2
cdr3_aa: ASSLGGRLGPQH

clone_size: .
v_call: TRBV6-1
cdr3_aa: ASSEETGEVDEQF

clone_size: once
v_call: TRBV7-9
cdr3_aa: ASNRRGLGGYT

clone_size: once
v_call: TRBV7-8
cdr3_aa: ASSLGSLSGNTIY

clone_size: .
v_call: TRBV10-3
cdr3_aa: AISEPGGQGFS

clone_size: .
v_call: TRBV9
cdr3_aa: ASSVEGGGGNTIY

clone_size: .
v_call: TRBV6-1
cdr3_aa: ASSEASGQGISPLH

clone_size: few
v_call: TRBV5-1
cdr3_aa: ASRWGTETQY

clone_size: .
v_call: TRBV6-1
cdr3_aa: ASSEPGGTSTDTQY

clone_size: .
v_call: TRBV11-2
cdr3_aa: ASSLRGGANTEAF

clone_size: .
v_call: TRBV5-1
cdr3_aa: ASRPPAGTDTQY